The next 18 T cell receptor beta chains were all read from a single sample in a study of CD8+ T cells in alopecia areata. RNA was isolated and reverse transcribed to cDNA, the sequencing template. Data came from immunoSEQ multiplex PCR; TCRdb stores just in-frame clones and leaves some out. The sample consists of fewer than 70,000 clones, roughly 47% of them appearing once. Sequenced sample: NKG2D-low CD8+ T cells sorted from blood. These TCRs come from a human donor with alopecia areata.

The rearrangement uses TRBV7-9 and TRBJ2-7; TRBD2 might be the D (5 bases). The CDR3 spans 15 residues. Trimming stripped 4 bases from V and 2 bases from J, with 15 bases between. Germline V gives CDR1 SEHNR, CDR2 FQNEAQ (reference sequence). In nucleotides, the CDR3 is TGTGCCAGCAGCTCCCAGCGGAAACCCGCCTACGAGCAGTACTTC. Encoded protein: CASSSQRKPAYEQYF. Full variable domain (rest looked up from reference TRBV7-9 and TRBJ2-7): DTGVSQNPRHKITKRGQNVTFRCDPISEHNRLYWYRQTLGQGPEFLTYFQNEAQLEKSRLLSDRFSAERPKGSFSTLEIQRTEQGDSAMYLCASSSQRKPAYEQYFGPGTRLTVT.

This clone occurred once. CDR3 in DNA: TGTGCCAGCAGTCGGAGTTGGCCCAACTATGGCTACACCTTC. This gives the protein CASSRSWPNYGYTF. The V gene is TRBV6-5, the J gene TRBJ1-2; D not resolved. Germline CDR1 MNHEY, CDR2 SVGAGI. CDR3 size: 14 residues. Trimming removed 5 bases at V and 2 bases at J, with 12 bases between.

This chain uses TRBV2 with TRBJ2-3, with 14 nucleotides matching TRBD2. From germline, CDR1 is SNHLY and CDR2 FYNNEI. This CDR3 is built from 20 residues. V lost 4 bases and J lost 1; bases outside the gene matches: 13. CDR3 amino acids: CASSGPGLAGDIYRTDTQYF. The CDR3 nucleotides are TGTGCCAGCAGTGGACCGGGACTAGCGGGAGACATTTACCGCACAGATACGCAGTATTTT.

In this sample, this clone turned up a few times. V and J are TRBV29-1 and TRBJ1-2; 7 bases are a match to TRBD1. J lost 12 bases, V lost 8 bases, and 18 bases had no gene match. In germline, CDR1 is SQVTM, CDR2 ANQGSEA. The CDR3 length is 13 residues. In DNA, the CDR3 is TGCAGCACTTTATCCGGGACAGCCCGAGGGAACACCTTC. This codes for CSTLSGTARGNTF.

The V gene is TRBV5-5, the J gene TRBJ2-7; D possibly corresponds to TRBD2 (6 bases). The CDR3 is 13 residues long. The germline V and J ends were trimmed by 2 bases and 4 bases, with 10 bases remaining between them. The germline V gene encodes CDR1 SGHKS and CDR2 YYEKEE (reference sequence). The CDR3 region has the DNA TGTGCCAGCAGCTTAAGGGAGGAATACGAGCAGTACTTC. Its translation: CASSLREEYEQYF.

This clone was picked up a small number of times. The rearrangement joins TRBV29-1 to TRBJ2-7; no firm D call. The CDR3 runs 13 residues. V was shortened by 3 bases and J by 2 bases, with 11 bases between the two germline ends. Per germline, CDR1 SQVTM and CDR2 ANQGSEA. CDR3 bases: TGCAGCGTTGAGTTGGACGCTCCCTACGAGCAGTACTTC. Translated: CSVELDAPYEQYF.

The J gene is TRBJ2-7, the V gene TRBV19, with D possibly matching TRBD1 (6 bases). There are 11 residues in the CDR3. The germline V and J ends were trimmed by 9 bases and 6 bases, with 12 bases remaining between them. Germline CDR1 reads LNHDA; CDR2 reads SQIVND (reference sequence). The CDR3 protein is CASSQGLEQYF. The CDR3 nucleotides are TGTGCCAGCTCCCAGGGGCTCGAGCAGTACTTC.

The chain links TRBV4-3 to TRBJ2-1; TRBD1 is a possible D gene (6 bases). The V end lost 0 bases, the J end lost 7 bases, and 19 bases lay between the germline ends. The CDR3 has 17 amino acids. Germline V gene sequence: CDR1 LGHNA, CDR2 YSLEER. The CDR3 nucleotides are TGCGCCAGCAGCCAAGATCTGGGGGCGGGCTCTTCGAATGAGCAGTTCTTC. It encodes CASSQDLGAGSSNEQFF.

CDR3: CASSLVGQGYGYTF. CDR3 sequence (DNA): TGTGCCAGCAGCTTAGTTGGACAGGGCTATGGCTACACCTTC. J is TRBJ1-2 and V is TRBV11-2; 8 nucleotides match TRBD1. Germline CDR1 SGHAT, CDR2 FQNNGV. With 1 base clipped from V and 4 bases from J, the junction kept 2 bases outside the gene matches. The CDR3 length is 14 residues.

This clone has just a few counts. The V gene is TRBV27, the J gene TRBJ2-1; possibly TRBD2 for D (5 bases). Germline values: CDR1 MNHEY, CDR2 SMNVEV (reference sequence). The length of the CDR3 is 13 residues. V was shortened by 5 bases and J by 8 bases, with 13 bases between the two germline ends. The CDR3 DNA follows: TGTGCCAGCAGTCTTACTAGAGGGCATGAGCAGTTCTTC. As protein: CASSLTRGHEQFF.

The chain carries TRBV9 and TRBJ2-1; 7 nucleotides align to TRBD1. Trimming cost V 2 bases and J 4 bases; bases outside gene matches: 6. The length of the CDR3 is 15 residues. Germline values: CDR1 SGDLS, CDR2 YYNGEE. CDR3 nucleotides: TGTGCCAGCAGCGTCCAGGGGGTGGCATACAATGAGCAGTTCTTC. Its protein is CASSVQGVAYNEQFF.

The rearrangement joins TRBV4-1 to TRBJ2-7; TRBD1 agrees at 8 bases. The CDR3 runs 14 residues. V was clipped by 4 bases and J by 3 bases; unmatched bases: 5. CDR1 and CDR2 from the germline V gene are MGHRA and YSYEKL. CDR3 in amino acids: CASSPGQAIYEQYF. CDR3 nucleotide sequence: TGCGCCAGCAGCCCGGGACAGGCTATCTACGAGCAGTACTTC.

The table lists this clone with a count of one. The V call is TRBV6-1, the J call TRBJ2-3; TRBD1 might be the D (6 bases). CDR1 is MNHNS and CDR2 is SASEGT in the germline V gene. This CDR3 region has 15 residues. V was trimmed by 5 bases and J by 1 base, leaving 13 bases between them. CDR3 loop: CASSSLRGRTDTQYF. Written as DNA, the CDR3 is TGTGCCAGCAGTAGCCTCAGGGGCCGCACAGATACGCAGTATTTT.

This clone showed up just a few times. The rearrangement uses TRBV11-3 and TRBJ2-4; 8 positions agree with TRBD1. Germline CDR1 reads SGHNT; CDR2 reads YENEEA. There are 16 residues in the CDR3. V was clipped by 5 bases and J by 0 bases; unmatched bases: 6. As DNA, the CDR3 is TGTGCCAGCAGCCAGCGACAGGGGATAGCCAAAAACATTCAGTACTTC. Protein sequence: CASSQRQGIAKNIQYF.

This clone occurred a few times. The rearrangement uses TRBV28 and TRBJ1-5, with TRBD1 matching 9 bases. The V segment lost 7 bases and the J segment 5 bases; nucleotides outside the gene matches: 6. The CDR3 runs to 14 residues. Germline V gives CDR1 MDHEN, CDR2 SYDVKM. The CDR3 loop is CASMGTGSYQPQHF. The DNA for the CDR3 is TGTGCCAGCATGGGGACAGGGTCTTATCAGCCCCAGCATTTT.

This clone was detected once. The chain joins TRBV7-3 to TRBJ2-7; D remains ambiguous. Per the germline V gene, CDR1 is SGHTA and CDR2 is FQGTGA. The V end was cut by 1 base, the J end by 6 bases, with 10 bases between. This CDR3 is 13 amino acids long. The CDR3 DNA reads as TGTGCCAGCAGCTTAAGTAGCACTTTCGAGCAGTACTTC. Protein product: CASSLSSTFEQYF.

The CDR3 region is CAWSVDGGYTF. The CDR3 DNA is TGTGCCTGGAGTGTAGATGGAGGCTACACCTTC. The V call is TRBV30, the J call TRBJ1-2; D unclear. V lost 0 bases, J lost 8 bases, and 7 bases lay in between. This CDR3 is built from 11 residues. Germline V CDR1 and CDR2: GTSNPN, SVGIG (reference sequence).

The J gene is TRBJ1-2, the V gene TRBV30; D not certain. CDR1 is GTSNPN and CDR2 is SVGIG in the germline V gene (reference sequence). The germline V and J ends were trimmed by 1 base and 4 bases, with 10 bases remaining between them. The CDR3 sequence is 13 residues long. CDR3 residues: CAWSAASSYGYTF. In DNA form, the CDR3 reads TGTGCCTGGAGTGCTGCTTCGAGCTATGGCTACACCTTC.